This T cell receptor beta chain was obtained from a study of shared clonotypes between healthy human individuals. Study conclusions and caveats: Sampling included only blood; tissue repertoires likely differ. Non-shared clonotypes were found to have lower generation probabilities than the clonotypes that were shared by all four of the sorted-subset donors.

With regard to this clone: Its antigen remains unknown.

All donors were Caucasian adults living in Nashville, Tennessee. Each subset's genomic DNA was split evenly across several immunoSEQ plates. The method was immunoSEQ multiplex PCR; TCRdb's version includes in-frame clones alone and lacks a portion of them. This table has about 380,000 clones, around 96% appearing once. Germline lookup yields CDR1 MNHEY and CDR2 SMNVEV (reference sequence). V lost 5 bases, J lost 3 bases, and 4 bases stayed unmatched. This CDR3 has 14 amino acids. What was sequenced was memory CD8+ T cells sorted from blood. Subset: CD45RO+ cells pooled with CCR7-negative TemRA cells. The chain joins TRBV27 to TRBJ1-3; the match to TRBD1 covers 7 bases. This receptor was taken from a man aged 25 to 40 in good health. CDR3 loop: CASSPYRGGNTIYF. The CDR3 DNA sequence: TGTGCCAGCAGTCCGTACAGGGGTGGAAACACCATATATTTT.